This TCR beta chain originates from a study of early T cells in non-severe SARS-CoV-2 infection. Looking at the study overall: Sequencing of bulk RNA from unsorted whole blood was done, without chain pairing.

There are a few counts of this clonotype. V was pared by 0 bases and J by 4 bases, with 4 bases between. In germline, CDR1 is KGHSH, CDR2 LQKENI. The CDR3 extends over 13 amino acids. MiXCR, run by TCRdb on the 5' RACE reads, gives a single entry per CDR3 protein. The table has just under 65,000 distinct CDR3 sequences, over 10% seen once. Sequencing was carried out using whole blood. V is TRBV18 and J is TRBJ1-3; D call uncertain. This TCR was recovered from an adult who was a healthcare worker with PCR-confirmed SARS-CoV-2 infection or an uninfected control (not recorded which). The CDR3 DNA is TGTGCCAGCTCACCACCCCCAGGAAACACCATATATTTT. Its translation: CASSPPPGNTIYF.